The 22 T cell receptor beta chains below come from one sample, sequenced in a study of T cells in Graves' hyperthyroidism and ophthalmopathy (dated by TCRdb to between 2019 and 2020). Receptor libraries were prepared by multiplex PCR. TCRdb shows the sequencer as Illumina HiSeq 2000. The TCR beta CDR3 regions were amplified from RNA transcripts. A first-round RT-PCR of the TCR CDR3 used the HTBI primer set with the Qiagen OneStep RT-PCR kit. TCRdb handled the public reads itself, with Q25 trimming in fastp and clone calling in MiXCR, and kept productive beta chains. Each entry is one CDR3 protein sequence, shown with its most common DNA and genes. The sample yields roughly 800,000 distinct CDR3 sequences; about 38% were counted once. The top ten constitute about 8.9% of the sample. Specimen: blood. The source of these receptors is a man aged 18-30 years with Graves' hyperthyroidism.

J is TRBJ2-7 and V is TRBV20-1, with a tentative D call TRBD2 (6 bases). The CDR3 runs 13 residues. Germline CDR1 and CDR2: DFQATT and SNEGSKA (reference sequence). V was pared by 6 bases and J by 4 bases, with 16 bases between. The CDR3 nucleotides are TGCAGTGCCCCCCTGGCGGGAAATTACGAGCAGTACTTC. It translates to CSAPLAGNYEQYF.

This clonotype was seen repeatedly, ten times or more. This chain's CDR3 is CATSRDLRLMNTEAFF. The CDR3 DNA reads TGTGCCACCAGCAGAGATTTACGGCTTATGAACACTGAAGCTTTCTTT. The chain employs TRBV15 and TRBJ1-1; D is uncertain. Trimming removed 0 bases from V and 0 bases from J, with 11 bases in between. CDR1 is LNHNV and CDR2 is YYDKDF in the germline V gene (reference sequence). The CDR3 is 16 residues long.

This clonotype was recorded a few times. The CDR3 DNA reads as TGCAGTGCTAGCCCCGGTGGTTTTAGCAATCAGCCCCAGCATTTT. Protein product: CSASPGGFSNQPQHF. The chain links TRBV20-1 to TRBJ1-5; D is uncertain. Germline CDR1 reads DFQATT; CDR2 reads SNEGSKA (reference sequence). This CDR3 has 15 amino acids. The V end was cut by 3 bases, the J end by 0 bases, with 12 bases between.

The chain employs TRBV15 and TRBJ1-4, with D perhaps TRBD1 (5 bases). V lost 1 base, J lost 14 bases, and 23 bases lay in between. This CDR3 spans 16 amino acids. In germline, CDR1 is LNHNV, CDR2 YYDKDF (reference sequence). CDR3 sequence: CATSRGTAGDSLSLFF. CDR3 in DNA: TGTGCCACCAGCAGAGGGACCGCCGGGGACTCTCTATCGCTGTTTTTT.

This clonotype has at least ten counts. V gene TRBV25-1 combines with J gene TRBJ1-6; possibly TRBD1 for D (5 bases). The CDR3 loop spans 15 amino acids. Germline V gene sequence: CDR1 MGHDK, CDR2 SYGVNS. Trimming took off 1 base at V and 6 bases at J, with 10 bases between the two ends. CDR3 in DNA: TGTGCCAGCAGTGAATCGATCGGGGGTAATTCACCCCTCCACTTT. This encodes CASSESIGGNSPLHF. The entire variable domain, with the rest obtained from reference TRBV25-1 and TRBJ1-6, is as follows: EADIYQTPRYLVIGTGKKITLECSQTMGHDKMYWYQQDPGMELHLIHYSYGVNSTEKGDLSSESTVSRIRTEHFPLTLESARPSHTSQYLCASSESIGGNSPLHFGNGTRLTVT.

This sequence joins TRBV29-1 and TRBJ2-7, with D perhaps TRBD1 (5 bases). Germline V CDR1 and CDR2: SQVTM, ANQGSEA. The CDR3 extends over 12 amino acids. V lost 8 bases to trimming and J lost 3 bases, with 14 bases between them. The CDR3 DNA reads TGCAGCTTGTTCGCCCAGGGCTACGAGCAGTACTTC. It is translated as CSLFAQGYEQYF.

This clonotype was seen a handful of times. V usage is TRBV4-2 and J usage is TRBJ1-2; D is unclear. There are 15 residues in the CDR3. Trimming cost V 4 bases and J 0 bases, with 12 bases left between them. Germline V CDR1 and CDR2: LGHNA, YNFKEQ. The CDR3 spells CASSPLIRANYGYTF. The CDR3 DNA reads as TGTGCCAGCAGCCCGCTAATTCGAGCTAACTATGGCTACACCTTC.

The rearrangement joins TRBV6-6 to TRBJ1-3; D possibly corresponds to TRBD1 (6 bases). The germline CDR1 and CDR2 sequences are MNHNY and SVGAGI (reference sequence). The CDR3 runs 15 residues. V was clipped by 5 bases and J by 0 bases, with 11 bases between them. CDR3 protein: CASSATGYSGNTIYF. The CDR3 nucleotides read TGTGCCAGCAGTGCTACAGGGTACTCTGGAAACACCATATATTTT.

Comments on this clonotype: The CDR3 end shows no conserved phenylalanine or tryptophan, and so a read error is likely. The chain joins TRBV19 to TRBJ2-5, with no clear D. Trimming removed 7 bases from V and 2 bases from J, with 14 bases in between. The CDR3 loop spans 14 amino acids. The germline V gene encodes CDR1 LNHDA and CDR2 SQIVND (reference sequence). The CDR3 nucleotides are TGTGCCAGTAATCCAGACGCCAGACAAGAGACCCAGTACCTC. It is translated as CASNPDARQETQYL.

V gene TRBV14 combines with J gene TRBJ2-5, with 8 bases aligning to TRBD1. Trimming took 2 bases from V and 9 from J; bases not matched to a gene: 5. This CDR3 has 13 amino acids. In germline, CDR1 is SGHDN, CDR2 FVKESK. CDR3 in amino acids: CASSQTGQGSQYF. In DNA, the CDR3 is TGTGCCAGCAGCCAAACCGGACAGGGTTCCCAGTACTTC.

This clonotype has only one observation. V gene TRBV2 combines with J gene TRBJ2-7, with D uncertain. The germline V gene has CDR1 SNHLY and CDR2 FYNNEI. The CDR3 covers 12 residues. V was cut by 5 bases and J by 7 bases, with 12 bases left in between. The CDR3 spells CASSLEWPEQYF. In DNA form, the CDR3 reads TGTGCCAGCAGTTTGGAGTGGCCAGAGCAGTACTTC.

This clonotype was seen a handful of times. Here the CDR3 reads CASSLGTEGVYEQYF. The CDR3 bases are TGTGCCAGCAGCTTAGGAACAGAGGGGGTTTACGAGCAGTACTTC. The chain joins TRBV11-2 to TRBJ2-7, with D perhaps TRBD1 (6 bases). The germline CDR1 and CDR2 sequences are SGHAT and FQNNGV. The CDR3 totals 15 residues. Trimming cost V 1 base and J 4 bases, with 14 bases left between them.

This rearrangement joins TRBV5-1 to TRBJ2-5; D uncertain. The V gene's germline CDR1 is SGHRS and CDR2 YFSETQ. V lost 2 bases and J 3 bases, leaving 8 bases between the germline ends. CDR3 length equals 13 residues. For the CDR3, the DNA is TGCGCCAGCAGCTTTATAGTTGAAGAGACCCAGTACTTC. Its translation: CASSFIVEETQYF.

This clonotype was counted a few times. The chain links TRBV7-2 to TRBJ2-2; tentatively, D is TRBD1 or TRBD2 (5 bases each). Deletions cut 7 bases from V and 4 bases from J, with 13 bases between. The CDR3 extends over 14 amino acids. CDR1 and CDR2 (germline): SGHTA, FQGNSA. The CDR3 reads CASTPLGVTGELFF. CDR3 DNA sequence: TGTGCCAGCACCCCGCTGGGGGTCACCGGGGAGCTGTTTTTT.

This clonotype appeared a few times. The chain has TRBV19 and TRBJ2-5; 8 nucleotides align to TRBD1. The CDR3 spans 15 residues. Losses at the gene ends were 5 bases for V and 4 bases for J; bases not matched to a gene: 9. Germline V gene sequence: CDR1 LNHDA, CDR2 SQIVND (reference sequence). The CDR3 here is CASSPRGRGRETQYF. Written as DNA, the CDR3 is TGTGCCAGTAGTCCCCGCGGCAGGGGGCGAGAGACCCAGTACTTC.

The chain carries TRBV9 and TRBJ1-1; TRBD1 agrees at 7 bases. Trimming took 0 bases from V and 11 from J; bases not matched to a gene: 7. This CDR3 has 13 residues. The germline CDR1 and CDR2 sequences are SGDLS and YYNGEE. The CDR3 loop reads CASSVEGAPVAFF. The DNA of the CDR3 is TGTGCCAGCAGCGTAGAGGGGGCCCCTGTGGCTTTCTTT.

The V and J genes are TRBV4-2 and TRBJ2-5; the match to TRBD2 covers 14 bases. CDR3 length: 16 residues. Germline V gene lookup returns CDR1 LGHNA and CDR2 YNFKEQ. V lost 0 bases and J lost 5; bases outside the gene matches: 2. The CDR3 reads CASSQEGLAGDETQYF. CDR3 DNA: TGTGCCAGCAGCCAAGAGGGACTAGCGGGGGACGAGACCCAGTACTTC.

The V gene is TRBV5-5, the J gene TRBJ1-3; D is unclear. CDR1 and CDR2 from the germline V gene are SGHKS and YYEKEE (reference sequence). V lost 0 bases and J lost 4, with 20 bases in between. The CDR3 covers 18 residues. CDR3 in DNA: TGTGCCAGCAGCTTGGAACGGTTCGTGCAAAAAGGGGGAAACACCATATATTTT. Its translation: CASSLERFVQKGGNTIYF.

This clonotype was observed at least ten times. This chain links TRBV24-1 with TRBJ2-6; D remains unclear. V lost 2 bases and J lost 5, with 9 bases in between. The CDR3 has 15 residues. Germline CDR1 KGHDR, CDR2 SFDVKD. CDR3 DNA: TGTGCCACCAGTGATTCTGACCGAAGGGCCAACGTCCTGACTTTC. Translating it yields CATSDSDRRANVLTF.

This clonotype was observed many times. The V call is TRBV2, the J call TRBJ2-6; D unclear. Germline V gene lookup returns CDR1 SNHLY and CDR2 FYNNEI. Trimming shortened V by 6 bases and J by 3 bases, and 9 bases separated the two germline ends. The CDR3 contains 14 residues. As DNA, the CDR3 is TGTGCCAGCAGGATGCTGAATGGGGCCAACGTCCTGACTTTC. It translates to CASRMLNGANVLTF.

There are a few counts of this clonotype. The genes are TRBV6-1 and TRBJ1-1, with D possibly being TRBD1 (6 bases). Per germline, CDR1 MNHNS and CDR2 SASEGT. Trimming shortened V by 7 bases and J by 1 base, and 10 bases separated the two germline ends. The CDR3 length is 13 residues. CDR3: CASKGVRNTEAFF. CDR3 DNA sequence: TGTGCCAGCAAGGGGGTTAGGAACACTGAAGCTTTCTTT.

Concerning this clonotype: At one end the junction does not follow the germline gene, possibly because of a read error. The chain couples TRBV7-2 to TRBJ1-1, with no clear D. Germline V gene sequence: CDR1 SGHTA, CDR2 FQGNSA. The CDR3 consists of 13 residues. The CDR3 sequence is CASSLDSGPVASF. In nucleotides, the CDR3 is TGTGCCAGCAGCTTAGATTCCGGGCCCGTGGCTTCCTTT.